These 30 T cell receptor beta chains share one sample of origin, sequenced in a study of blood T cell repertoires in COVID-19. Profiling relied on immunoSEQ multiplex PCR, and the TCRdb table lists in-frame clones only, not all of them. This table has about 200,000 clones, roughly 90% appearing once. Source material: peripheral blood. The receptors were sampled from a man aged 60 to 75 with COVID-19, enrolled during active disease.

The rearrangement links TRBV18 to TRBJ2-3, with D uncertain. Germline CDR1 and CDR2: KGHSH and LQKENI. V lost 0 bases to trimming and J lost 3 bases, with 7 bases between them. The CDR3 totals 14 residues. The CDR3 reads CASSPPADTDTQYF. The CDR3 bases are TGTGCCAGCTCACCACCTGCGGATACAGATACGCAGTATTTT.

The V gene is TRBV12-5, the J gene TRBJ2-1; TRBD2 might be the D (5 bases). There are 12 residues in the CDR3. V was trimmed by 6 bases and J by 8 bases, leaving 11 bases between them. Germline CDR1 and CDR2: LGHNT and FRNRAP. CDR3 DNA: TGTGCTAGTGGAACTAGACCCTATGAGCAGTTCTTC. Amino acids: CASGTRPYEQFF. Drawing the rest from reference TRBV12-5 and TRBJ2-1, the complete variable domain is DARVTQTPRHKVTEMGQEVTMRCQPILGHNTVFWYRQTMMQGLELLAYFRNRAPLDDSGMPKDRFSAEMPDATLATLKIQPSEPRDSAVYFCASGTRPYEQFFGPGTRLTVL.

CDR3 amino acids: CASSYWRAEDTGELFF. The CDR3, as DNA: TGTGCCAGCAGTTACTGGCGTGCCGAGGACACCGGGGAGCTGTTTTTT. The V call is TRBV6-2 or TRBV6-3, the J call TRBJ2-2; no definite D call. CDR1 is MNHEY, CDR2 SVGEGT, per germline. Trimming cost V 1 base and J 3 bases, with 12 bases left between them. There are 16 residues in the CDR3.

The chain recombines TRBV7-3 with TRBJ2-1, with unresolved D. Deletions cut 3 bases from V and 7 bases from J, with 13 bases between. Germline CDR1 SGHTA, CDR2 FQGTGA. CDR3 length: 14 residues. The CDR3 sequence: CASSFFGVGNEQFF. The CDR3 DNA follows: TGTGCCAGCAGCTTTTTTGGTGTCGGGAATGAGCAGTTCTTC.

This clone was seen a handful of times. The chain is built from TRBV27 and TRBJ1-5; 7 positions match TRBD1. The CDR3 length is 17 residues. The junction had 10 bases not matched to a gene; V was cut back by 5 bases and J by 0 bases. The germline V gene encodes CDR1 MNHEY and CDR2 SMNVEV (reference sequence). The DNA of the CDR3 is TGTGCCAGCAGTCCACAGGGGACACCGATTAGCAATCAGCCCCAGCATTTT. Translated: CASSPQGTPISNQPQHF.

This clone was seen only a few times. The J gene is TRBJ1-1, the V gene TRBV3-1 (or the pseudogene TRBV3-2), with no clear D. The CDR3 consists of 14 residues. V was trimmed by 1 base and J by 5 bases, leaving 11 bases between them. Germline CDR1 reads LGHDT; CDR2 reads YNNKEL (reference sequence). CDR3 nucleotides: TGTGCCAGCAGCCAAGTGCGGGGAGGAACTGAAGCTTTCTTT. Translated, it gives CASSQVRGGTEAFF.

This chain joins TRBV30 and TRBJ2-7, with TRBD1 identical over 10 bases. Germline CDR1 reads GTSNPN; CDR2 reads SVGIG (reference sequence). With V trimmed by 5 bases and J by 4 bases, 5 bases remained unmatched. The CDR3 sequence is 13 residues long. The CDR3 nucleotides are TGTGCCTGGCAGGGACAGGGGTGGTACGAGCAGTACTTC. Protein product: CAWQGQGWYEQYF.

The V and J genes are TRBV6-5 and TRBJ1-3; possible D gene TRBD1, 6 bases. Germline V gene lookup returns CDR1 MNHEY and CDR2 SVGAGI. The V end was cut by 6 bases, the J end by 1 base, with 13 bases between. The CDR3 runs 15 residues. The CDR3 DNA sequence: TGTGCCAGCAGCCTAGGGGGAGCTTCTGGAAACACCATATATTTT. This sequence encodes CASSLGGASGNTIYF.

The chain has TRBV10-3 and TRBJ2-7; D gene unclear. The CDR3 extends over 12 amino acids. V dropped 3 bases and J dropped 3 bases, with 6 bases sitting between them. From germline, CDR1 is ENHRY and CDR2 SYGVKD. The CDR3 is CAISDVGYEQYF. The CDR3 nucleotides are TGTGCCATCAGTGACGTCGGCTACGAGCAGTACTTC.

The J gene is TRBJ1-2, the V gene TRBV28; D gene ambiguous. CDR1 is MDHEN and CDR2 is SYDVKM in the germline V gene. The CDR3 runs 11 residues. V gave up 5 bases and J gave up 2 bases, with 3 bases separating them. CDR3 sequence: CASSINYGYTF. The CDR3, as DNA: TGTGCCAGCAGTATAAACTATGGCTACACCTTC.

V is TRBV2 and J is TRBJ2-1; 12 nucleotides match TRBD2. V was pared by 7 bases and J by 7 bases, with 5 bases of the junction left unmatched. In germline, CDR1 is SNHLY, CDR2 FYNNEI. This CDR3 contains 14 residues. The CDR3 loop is CASTLAGGHNEQFF. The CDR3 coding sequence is TGTGCCAGCACCCTAGCGGGGGGGCATAATGAGCAGTTCTTC. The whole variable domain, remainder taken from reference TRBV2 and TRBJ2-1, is EPEVTQTPSHQVTQMGQEVILRCVPISNHLYFYWYRQILGQKVEFLVSFYNNEISEKSEIFDDQFSVERPDGSNFTLKIRSTKLEDSAMYFCASTLAGGHNEQFFGPGTRLTVL.

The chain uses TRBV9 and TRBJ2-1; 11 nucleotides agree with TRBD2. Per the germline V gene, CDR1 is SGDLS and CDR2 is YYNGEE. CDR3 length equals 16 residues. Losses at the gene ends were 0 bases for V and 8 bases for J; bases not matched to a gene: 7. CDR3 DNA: TGTGCCAGCAGCGTAGACATAGCGGGAGGGGTAGATGAGCAGTTCTTC. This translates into CASSVDIAGGVDEQFF.

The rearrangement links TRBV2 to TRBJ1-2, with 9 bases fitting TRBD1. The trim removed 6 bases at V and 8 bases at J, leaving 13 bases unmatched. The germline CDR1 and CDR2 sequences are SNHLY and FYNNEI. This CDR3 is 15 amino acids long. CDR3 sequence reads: CASRDTGTGSRGYTF. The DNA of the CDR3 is TGTGCCAGCAGAGATACCGGGACAGGGTCTCGGGGCTACACCTTC. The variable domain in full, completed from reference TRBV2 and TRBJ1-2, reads EPEVTQTPSHQVTQMGQEVILRCVPISNHLYFYWYRQILGQKVEFLVSFYNNEISEKSEIFDDQFSVERPDGSNFTLKIRSTKLEDSAMYFCASRDTGTGSRGYTFGSGTRLTVV.

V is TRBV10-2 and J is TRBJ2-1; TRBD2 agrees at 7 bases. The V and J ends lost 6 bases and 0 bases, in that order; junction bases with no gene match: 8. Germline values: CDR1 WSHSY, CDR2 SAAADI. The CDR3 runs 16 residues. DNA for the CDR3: TGCGCCAGCAGCCCCGCAGCGGGGAGCTCCTACAATGAGCAGTTCTTC. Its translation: CASSPAAGSSYNEQFF.

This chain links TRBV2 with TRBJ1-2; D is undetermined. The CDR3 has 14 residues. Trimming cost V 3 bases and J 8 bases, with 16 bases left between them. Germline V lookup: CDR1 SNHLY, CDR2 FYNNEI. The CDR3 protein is CASSESSGTMGYTF. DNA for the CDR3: TGTGCCAGCAGTGAGTCCTCGGGTACTATGGGCTACACCTTC.

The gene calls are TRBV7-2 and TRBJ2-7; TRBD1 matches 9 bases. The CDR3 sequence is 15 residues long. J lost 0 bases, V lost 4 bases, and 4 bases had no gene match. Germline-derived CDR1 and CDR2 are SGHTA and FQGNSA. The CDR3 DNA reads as TGTGCCAGCAGCTGGGGACAGGGCCCCTCCTACGAGCAGTACTTC. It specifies CASSWGQGPSYEQYF. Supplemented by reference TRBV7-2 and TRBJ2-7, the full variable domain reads GAGVSQSPSNKVTEKGKDVELRCDPISGHTALYWYRQSLGQGLEFLIYFQGNSAPDKSGLPSDRFSAERTGGSVSTLTIQRTQQEDSAVYLCASSWGQGPSYEQYFGPGTRLTVT.

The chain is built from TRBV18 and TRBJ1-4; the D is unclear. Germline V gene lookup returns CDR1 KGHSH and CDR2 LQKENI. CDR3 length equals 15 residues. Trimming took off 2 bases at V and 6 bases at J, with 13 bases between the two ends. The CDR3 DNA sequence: TGTGCCAGCTCACCAAACCGGGGAGATGATGAAAAACTGTTTTTT. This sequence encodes CASSPNRGDDEKLFF.

The CDR3 here is CASRRPSGGPDTQYF. CDR3 in DNA: TGCGCCAGCAGACGACCTAGCGGGGGTCCAGATACGCAGTATTTT. The genes are TRBV5-1 and TRBJ2-3; 10 bases match TRBD2. Germline values: CDR1 SGHRS, CDR2 YFSETQ. J lost 4 bases, V lost 5 bases, and 7 bases had no gene match. The CDR3 totals 15 residues.

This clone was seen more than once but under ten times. CDR3 sequence (DNA): TGTGCCAGCAGCGTAGTGGGAGGTAACTATGGCTACACCTTC. Its protein is CASSVVGGNYGYTF. The rearrangement joins TRBV9 to TRBJ1-2; D remains unclear. Germline CDR1 SGDLS, CDR2 YYNGEE. This CDR3 region has 14 residues. V was trimmed by 0 bases and J by 1 base, leaving 7 bases between them. Looking up the rest from reference TRBV9 and TRBJ1-2 gives the full variable domain: DSGVTQTPKHLITATGQRVTLRCSPRSGDLSVYWYQQSLDQGLQFLIQYYNGEERAKGNILERFSAQQFPDLHSELNLSSLELGDSALYFCASSVVGGNYGYTFGSGTRLTVV.

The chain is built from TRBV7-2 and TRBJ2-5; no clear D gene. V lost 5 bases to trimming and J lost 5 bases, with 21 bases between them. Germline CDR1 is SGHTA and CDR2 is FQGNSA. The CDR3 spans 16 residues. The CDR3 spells CASSTGISAPKETQYF. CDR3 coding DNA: TGTGCCAGCAGCACCGGCATAAGCGCTCCTAAGGAGACCCAGTACTTC.

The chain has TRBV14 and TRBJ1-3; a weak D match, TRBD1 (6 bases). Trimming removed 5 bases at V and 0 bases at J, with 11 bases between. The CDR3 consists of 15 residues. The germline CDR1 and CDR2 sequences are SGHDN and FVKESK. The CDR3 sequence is CASSAYRVSGNTIYF. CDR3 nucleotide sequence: TGTGCCAGCAGCGCCTACAGGGTCTCTGGAAACACCATATATTTT.

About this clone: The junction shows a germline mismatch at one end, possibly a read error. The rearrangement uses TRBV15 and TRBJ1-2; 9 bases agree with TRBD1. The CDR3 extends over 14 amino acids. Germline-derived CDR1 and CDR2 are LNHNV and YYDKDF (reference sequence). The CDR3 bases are TGTGCCACCAGCAGGGAGGGACAGGGAGAAGGCTACATCTTC. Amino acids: CATSREGQGEGYIF.

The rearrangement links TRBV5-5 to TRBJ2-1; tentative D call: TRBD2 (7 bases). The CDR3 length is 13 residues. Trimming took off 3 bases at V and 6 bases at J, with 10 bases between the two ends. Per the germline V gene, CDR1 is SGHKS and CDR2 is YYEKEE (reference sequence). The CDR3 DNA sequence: TGTGCCAGCAGCTACGGGGGGCTCAATGAGCAGTTCTTC. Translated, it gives CASSYGGLNEQFF.

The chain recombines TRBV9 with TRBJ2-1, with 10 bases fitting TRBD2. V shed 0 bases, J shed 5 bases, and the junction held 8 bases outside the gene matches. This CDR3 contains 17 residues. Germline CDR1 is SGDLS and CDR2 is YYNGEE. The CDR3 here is CASSVGGGTSVNNEQFF. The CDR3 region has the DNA TGTGCCAGCAGCGTAGGCGGCGGGACTAGCGTAAACAATGAGCAGTTCTTC.

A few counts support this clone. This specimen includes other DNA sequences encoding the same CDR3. The CDR3: CASSSGTGGYEQYF. The CDR3 nucleotides are TGTGCCAGCAGCTCCGGGACAGGGGGGTACGAGCAGTACTTC. The chain employs TRBV7-9 and TRBJ2-7; 11 bases match TRBD1. Germline-derived CDR1 and CDR2 are SEHNR and FQNEAQ (reference sequence). CDR3 length equals 14 residues. The V gene end was trimmed by 4 bases and the J gene end by 4 bases; junction bases not matched to a gene: 3.

The DNA for the CDR3 is TGTGCCAGCGGCCGACCACCGGGGGGGGAAAAACTGTTTTTT. This encodes CASGRPPGGEKLFF. The chain joins TRBV28 to TRBJ1-4; tentatively, D is TRBD1 (5 bases). Germline loops: CDR1 MDHEN, CDR2 SYDVKM. Trimming took off 8 bases at V and 8 bases at J, with 18 bases between the two ends. This CDR3 has 14 residues.

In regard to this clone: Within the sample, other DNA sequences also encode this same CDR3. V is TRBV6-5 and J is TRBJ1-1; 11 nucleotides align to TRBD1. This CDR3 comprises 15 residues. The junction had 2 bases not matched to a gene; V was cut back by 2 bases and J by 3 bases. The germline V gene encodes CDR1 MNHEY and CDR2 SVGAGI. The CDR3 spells CASSYGDRGDTEAFF. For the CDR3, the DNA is TGTGCCAGCAGTTACGGGGACAGGGGGGACACTGAAGCTTTCTTT.

The CDR3 DNA reads as TGTGCCAGCAGGGCGACTCTGAACACCGGGGAGCTGTTTTTT. It specifies CASRATLNTGELFF. This chain joins TRBV7-3 and TRBJ2-2; D gene unclear. The germline gives CDR1 SGHTA, CDR2 FQGTGA. The CDR3 is made up of 14 amino acids. V was trimmed by 6 bases and J by 1 base, leaving 9 bases between them.

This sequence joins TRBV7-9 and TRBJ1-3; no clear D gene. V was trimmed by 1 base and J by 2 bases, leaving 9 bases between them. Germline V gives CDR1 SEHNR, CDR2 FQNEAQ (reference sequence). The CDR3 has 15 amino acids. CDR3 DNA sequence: TGTGCCAGCAGCTTAGGAGGCTATGCTGGAAACACCATATATTTT. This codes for CASSLGGYAGNTIYF.

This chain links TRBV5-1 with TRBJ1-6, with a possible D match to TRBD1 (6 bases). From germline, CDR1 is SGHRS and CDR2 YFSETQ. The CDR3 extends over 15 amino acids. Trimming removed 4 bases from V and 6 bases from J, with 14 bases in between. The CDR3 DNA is TGCGCCAGCAGCCCCCGACAGGCTGGTAATTCACCCCTCCACTTT. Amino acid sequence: CASSPRQAGNSPLHF.